This TCR beta chain was identified in a study of tumor-infiltrating lymphocytes in primary liver carcinoma. Using a constant-region primer together with ProtoScript II reverse transcriptase, TCR beta cDNA was made from roughly 500 ng of total RNA. Researchers made the TCR beta libraries by running three nested multiplex PCR rounds with slightly modified ARM-PCR. Two initial PCR rounds of about 11 cycles each paired TRBV1-TRBV30 forward primers with a C-beta reverse primer. Each CDR3 protein gets one entry after TCRdb re-called the multiplex PCR reads with MiXCR. This repertoire shows tens of thousands of distinct CDR3 sequences, over 70% found once; its top ten account for roughly 24%. The germline V gene has CDR1 LNHNV and CDR2 YYDKDF (reference sequence). This CDR3 has 12 amino acids. Turning to this clonotype: Antigen specificity is unknown. One end of the junction is discordant with germline, which a read error may explain.

Points from the study as a whole: Found in all five tumor regions were only about 7-25% of top clones.

Co-extraction yielded RNA and DNA from roughly 20-30 mg of unsorted bulk tissue. Sequences were obtained from liver tumor tissue from sampling region 3. Indicated subset: tumor region T3, left-lateral pole. This chain connects TRBV15 to TRBJ2-2, with D perhaps matching TRBD2 (5 bases). This clonotype was sampled from a man in his forties or fifties with primary liver carcinoma and hepatitis B virus infection. The CDR3 region is CATSLWAGELSF. CDR3 nucleotide sequence: TGTGCCACCAGTTTGTGGGCCGGGGAGCTGTCTTTT.